Shown below are 24 T cell receptor beta chains from a single sample sequenced in a study of blood T cells in healthy people across ages. The authors ran a second PCR of 7 to 11 cycles using a sample-barcoded 5' primer and a J-beta primer mix. TCRdb reprocessed the 5' RACE reads via MiXCR and lists one record per CDR3 protein. Of roughly 1.9 million distinct CDR3 sequences in the sample, about two fifths were seen once. Sequenced input: blood. The receptors shown here come from a human donor in good health.

A remark on this clonotype: Germline and junction disagree at one end, which may indicate a read error. The CDR3 protein is CANSLPGQPRDTQYF. The CDR3 bases are TGTGCCAACAGTTTACCGGGACAGCCTAGGGATACGCAGTATTTT. The rearrangement uses TRBV27 and TRBJ2-3; 7 bases are a match to TRBD1. The CDR3 loop spans 15 amino acids. The germline V gene has CDR1 MNHEY and CDR2 SMNVEV (reference sequence).

The chain links TRBV7-8 to TRBJ2-1; the D gene could be TRBD1 or TRBD2 (5 bases each). Germline V gene data show CDR1 as SGHVS and CDR2 as FQNEAQ. This CDR3 is 16 amino acids long. V gave up 5 bases and J gave up 4 bases, with 18 bases separating them. Here the CDR3 reads CASSPGRGLFYNEQFF. DNA for the CDR3: TGTGCCAGCAGCCCTGGACGGGGCCTCTTTTACAATGAGCAGTTCTTC.

The CDR3 DNA sequence: TGTGCCAGCAGGCCGGGACAGCTAAATGAAAAACTGTTTTTT. It codes for CASRPGQLNEKLFF. The V and J genes are TRBV12-3 or TRBV12-4 and TRBJ1-4; 7 bases map to TRBD1. V lost 6 bases to trimming and J lost 5 bases; unmatched junction nucleotides: 6. The CDR3 contains 14 residues.

This clonotype was seen more than once but under ten times. The chain is built from TRBV29-1 and TRBJ1-2; D is unresolved. Trimming left V 3 bases short and J 3 bases short, with 5 bases between. Germline V gene sequence: CDR1 SQVTM, CDR2 ANQGSEA. The CDR3 consists of 11 residues. CDR3 nucleotide sequence: TGCAGCGTTGAGAGTTACTATGGCTACACCTTC. It encodes CSVESYYGYTF.

This chain uses TRBV4-3 with TRBJ1-2, with a possible D match to TRBD1 (6 bases). The CDR3 spans 15 residues. From germline, CDR1 is LGHNA and CDR2 YSLEER. The germline V and J ends were trimmed by 1 base and 6 bases, with 15 bases remaining between them. Here the CDR3 reads CASSQGGRQGNGYTF. In DNA form, the CDR3 reads TGCGCCAGCAGCCAAGGGGGGCGGCAGGGTAATGGCTACACCTTC.

The gene calls are TRBV20-1 and TRBJ2-1; the match to TRBD2 covers 16 bases. With 2 bases clipped from V and 11 bases from J, the junction kept 15 bases outside the gene matches. CDR1 and CDR2 (germline): DFQATT, SNEGSKA (reference sequence). This CDR3 is 18 amino acids long. The CDR3 sequence: CSARKPGLAGGLGGKQFF. Here the CDR3 DNA reads TGCAGTGCTAGAAAGCCGGGACTAGCGGGGGGGCTGGGCGGTAAGCAGTTCTTC.

This clonotype came up a few times. This rearrangement joins TRBV4-1 to TRBJ2-1, with a weak D call TRBD1 (6 bases). Trimming cost V 2 bases and J 8 bases, with 16 bases left between them. CDR1 is MGHRA, CDR2 YSYEKL, per germline. The CDR3 has 15 amino acids. The CDR3 bases are TGCGCCAGCAGCCAAAAGGGGCAGGGGTCGGATGAGCAGTTCTTC. Its protein is CASSQKGQGSDEQFF.

The chain recombines TRBV27 with TRBJ1-2, with a possible D match to TRBD1 (6 bases). The CDR3 consists of 18 residues. Germline V lookup: CDR1 MNHEY, CDR2 SMNVEV (reference sequence). The V end was cut by 5 bases, the J end by 4 bases, with 26 bases between. CDR3 region: CASSATGAQEMRRYGYTF. In DNA, the CDR3 is TGTGCCAGCAGTGCCACGGGGGCCCAGGAAATGAGACGCTATGGCTACACCTTC.

This clonotype was picked up a small number of times. This chain links TRBV18 with TRBJ1-3; D call uncertain. The V gene's germline CDR1 is KGHSH and CDR2 LQKENI. V dropped 0 bases and J dropped 4 bases, with 4 bases sitting between them. This CDR3 spans 13 amino acids. In nucleotides, the CDR3 is TGTGCCAGCTCACCACCGATAGGAAACACCATATATTTT. It yields the protein CASSPPIGNTIYF.

With respect to this clonotype: An end of the junction differs from the germline gene, which may be a read error. The V call is TRBV7-9, the J call TRBJ2-3; 10 bases map to TRBD2. The germline gives CDR1 SEHNR, CDR2 FQNEAQ (reference sequence). CDR3 length: 15 amino acids. The CDR3: CAGSPGLALTDTQYF. Written as DNA, the CDR3 is TGTGCCGGCAGCCCGGGACTAGCGTTGACAGATACGCAGTATTTT.

The chain has TRBV7-2 and TRBJ2-5; 7 bases fit TRBD2. V was clipped by 4 bases and J by 5 bases; unmatched bases: 7. The CDR3 is 14 amino acids. The germline V gene has CDR1 SGHTA and CDR2 FQGNSA. This CDR3 reads CASSYRGEGETQYF. The CDR3 DNA is TGTGCCAGCAGCTACCGCGGGGAGGGGGAGACCCAGTACTTC.

Details on this clonotype: At one boundary the junction diverges from the germline segment, which might be a read error. The chain couples TRBV4-3 to TRBJ2-3; 11 bases are shared with TRBD1. The germline CDR1 and CDR2 sequences are LGHNA and YSLEER. This CDR3 contains 15 residues. The CDR3 nucleotides are TGCGTCAGCAGCCAACCGGGACAGGGGGAAGATACGCAGTATTTT. Protein: CVSSQPGQGEDTQYF.

This chain uses TRBV10-3 with TRBJ2-1; D ambiguous. The CDR3 is 13 residues long. Trimming took 0 bases from V and 15 from J, leaving 15 bases between them. From germline, CDR1 is ENHRY and CDR2 SYGVKD. DNA of the CDR3: TGTGCCATCAGTGAGTCGATTGGTGCTAGAGGGTTCTTC. It yields the protein CAISESIGARGFF.

This sequence joins TRBV13 and TRBJ1-2; D gene uncertain. V was pared by 4 bases and J by 10 bases, with 16 bases between. CDR3 length: 13 residues. Germline assignment: CDR1 PRHDT and CDR2 FYEKMQ (reference sequence). The CDR3 reads CASSSLPLVDYTF. In DNA, the CDR3 is TGTGCCAGCAGCTCTCTCCCCTTGGTTGACTACACCTTC.

This clonotype showed up just a few times. This chain links TRBV4-3 with TRBJ2-5; tentatively, D is TRBD2 (7 bases). The germline V gene encodes CDR1 LGHNA and CDR2 YSLEER. The CDR3 has 16 amino acids. Trimming took 1 base from V and 4 from J, leaving 16 bases between them. The CDR3: CASSQGVGGGAETQYF. The CDR3 DNA is TGCGCCAGCAGCCAAGGTGTAGGAGGGGGGGCAGAGACCCAGTACTTC.

The V gene is TRBV7-8, the J gene TRBJ1-2, with D possibly TRBD1 on 5 matching bases. In germline, CDR1 is SGHVS, CDR2 FQNEAQ. V was trimmed by 1 base and J by 0 bases, leaving 12 bases between them. This CDR3 spans 16 amino acids. The CDR3 nucleotides read TGTGCCAGCAGCTTAGATCCCGGGACGCCTAACTATGGCTACACCTTC. Translating gives CASSLDPGTPNYGYTF.

The chain has TRBV4-2 and TRBJ2-1, with 7 bases matching TRBD2. V gave up 4 bases and J gave up 4 bases; unmatched junction bases: 16. Per germline, CDR1 LGHNA and CDR2 YNFKEQ. The CDR3 is made up of 18 amino acids. The CDR3 sequence: CASSRKGTGGYPYNEQFF. CDR3 bases: TGTGCCAGCAGCCGAAAGGGGACGGGGGGATATCCTTACAATGAGCAGTTCTTC.

The chain recombines TRBV28 with TRBJ2-7, with a weak D call TRBD1 (6 bases). The germline CDR1 and CDR2 sequences are MDHEN and SYDVKM. V lost 10 bases and J lost 4, with 14 bases in between. This CDR3 contains 12 residues. The CDR3 nucleotides read TGTGCCACCTCCGGACAGATTTACGAGCAGTACTTC. Its translation is CATSGQIYEQYF.

As to this clonotype: Since a much larger clone is just one base distant, this may be a read error. The rearrangement joins TRBV9 to TRBJ2-3; D is perhaps TRBD1 (5 bases). The CDR3 runs 15 residues. V was pared by 4 bases and J by 14 bases, with 26 bases between. The germline V gene has CDR1 SGDLS and CDR2 YYNGEE. This CDR3 is CASSPWKGNGEKLYF. The CDR3 DNA reads TGTGCCAGCAGCCCGTGGAAGGGGAATGGGGAAAAACTGTATTTT.

This clonotype has more than one count but fewer than ten. The chain carries TRBV14 and TRBJ2-7; possibly TRBD1 for D (6 bases). The CDR3 length is 16 residues. CDR1 SGHDN and CDR2 FVKESK come from the germline V gene. V lost 2 bases, J lost 4 bases, and 18 bases lay in between. Written as DNA, the CDR3 is TGTGCCAGCAGCCAAACCGGGACACCGGGATATTACGAGCAGTACTTC. Protein: CASSQTGTPGYYEQYF.

The chain uses TRBV4-1 and TRBJ2-1; TRBD1 might be the D (5 bases). CDR1 MGHRA and CDR2 YSYEKL come from the germline V gene. Deletions cut 4 bases from V and 0 bases from J, with 13 bases between. The CDR3 is made up of 16 amino acids. The CDR3 region has the DNA TGCGCCAGCAGCCCCTTTAGGGGCGCCTCCTACAATGAGCAGTTCTTC. It yields the protein CASSPFRGASYNEQFF.

This clonotype was detected a few times. The chain uses TRBV6-5 and TRBJ2-1, with 13 bases identical to TRBD2. This CDR3 has 17 amino acids. CDR1 and CDR2 from the germline V gene are MNHEY and SVGAGI. With V trimmed by 0 bases and J by 9 bases, 8 bases remained unmatched. The CDR3 DNA reads as TGTGCCAGCAGTTACTCGAGTACTAGCGGGGGGGTAAGTGAGCAGTTCTTC. It is translated as CASSYSSTSGGVSEQFF.

The chain carries TRBV7-9 and TRBJ2-1; TRBD2 matches 7 bases. The J segment lost 7 bases and the V segment lost 5 bases, leaving 23 bases of the junction unmatched. CDR1 SEHNR and CDR2 FQNEAQ come from the germline V gene (reference sequence). The CDR3 sequence is 19 residues long. CDR3 DNA sequence: TGTGCCAGCAGCCCTCGGGGGGAACCAGGCCCCGGTTCCGCTAATGAGCAGTTCTTC. It is translated as CASSPRGEPGPGSANEQFF.

V and J are TRBV6-2 or TRBV6-3 and TRBJ1-5; the match to TRBD1 covers 7 bases. Trimming at V came to 2 bases and at J to 7 bases, leaving 2 bases not matched to a gene. CDR1 and CDR2 (germline): MNHEY, SVGEGT. The CDR3 runs to 13 residues. The CDR3 DNA reads TGTGCCAGCAGTTACGACAGGGAACAGCCCCAGCATTTT. Protein product: CASSYDREQPQHF.